Below, one T cell receptor beta chain is given with its context. Its specificity is not known. The source of the sample is a study of cytomegalovirus exposure and HLA in healthy donors. The PCR contained 60 Vbeta and 13 Jbeta primers. Profiling relied on immunoSEQ multiplex PCR, and the TCRdb table lists in-frame clones only, not all of them. The repertoire holds tens of thousands of clones, with approximately 79% as singletons. V lost 4 bases, J lost 0 bases, and 8 bases lay in between. CDR3 length equals 13 residues. Germline CDR1 SGHRS, CDR2 YFSETQ. Study-wide results and limits: Confirmation in vitro established that a few CMV-associated chains were specific for CMV antigens. Some V segments (TRBV6-2 and TRBV6-3 among them) were excluded as indistinguishable. What a later analysis reportedly showed was that an Asian-associated ancestry cluster had fewer N-insertions than the 666-donor mean. Cytomegalovirus association was assigned to about 150 TCR beta chains.

The chain is built from TRBV5-1 and TRBJ2-7; D is uncertain. Source material: PBMCs. The TCR was taken from a woman in her twenties or thirties in good health and CMV-seropositive. CDR3: CASSTASSYEQYF. The CDR3 DNA reads as TGCGCCAGCAGCACGGCTAGCTCCTACGAGCAGTACTTC.